The 29 T cell receptor beta chains in this list originate from one sample, sequenced in a study of cytomegalovirus exposure and HLA in healthy donors. 13 Jbeta primers and 60 Vbeta primers were used for the PCR. Clones were read by immunoSEQ multiplex PCR, and TCRdb kept only the in-frame ones, dropping some. The sample carries about 160,000 clones, approximately 83% recorded once. The specimen sequenced was PBMCs. The receptors derive from a woman aged 18-29 years in good health and CMV-seronegative.

This clone turned up a few times. V usage is TRBV18 and J usage is TRBJ1-1, with D possibly being TRBD1 (5 bases). V lost 6 bases and J 3 bases, leaving 23 bases between the germline ends. Germline CDR1 reads KGHSH; CDR2 reads LQKENI. This CDR3 is 17 amino acids long. The CDR3 DNA is TGTGCCAGCTCCCGGAACCGGGGGGGGACGGGGGACACTGAAGCTTTCTTT. Residues: CASSRNRGGTGDTEAFF.

This chain connects TRBV18 to TRBJ2-1, with 7 bases identical to TRBD2. CDR3 length: 15 residues. Germline V gives CDR1 KGHSH, CDR2 LQKENI. V dropped 2 bases and J dropped 7; count of bases not matched to a gene: 8. CDR3 DNA sequence: TGTGCCAGCTCACCAAGGATGGGTAGCGGGAATGAGCAGTTCTTC. This encodes CASSPRMGSGNEQFF.

In the case of this clone: The junction departs from germline at one end; a sequencing error may be responsible. The chain recombines TRBV10-2 with TRBJ2-3; D is possibly TRBD2 (6 bases). Germline V gives CDR1 WSHSY, CDR2 SAAADI. The CDR3 extends over 14 amino acids. Written as DNA, the CDR3 is TGCGCCAGCAAGTTAGCGGATAGCACATATACGCAGTATTTT. Translation: CASKLADSTYTQYF.

The rearrangement joins TRBV27 to TRBJ2-5; D may be TRBD1 (6 bases). TRBJ2-7 matches the DNA end more closely, so the J call is doubtful. The CDR3 extends over 14 amino acids. Germline loops: CDR1 MNHEY, CDR2 SMNVEV (reference sequence). CDR3 sequence reads: CASSLQGHSYEQYF. Here the CDR3 DNA reads TGTGCCAGCAGTTTACAGGGACATAGTTACGAGCAGTACTTC.

The chain couples TRBV7-8 to TRBJ1-1; D is undetermined. Germline assignment: CDR1 SGHVS and CDR2 FQNEAQ. The CDR3 runs to 15 residues. Trimming took off 4 bases at V and 0 bases at J, with 12 bases between the two ends. The CDR3 reads CASSSWAEVNTEAFF. DNA of the CDR3: TGTGCCAGCAGCTCATGGGCAGAAGTGAACACTGAAGCTTTCTTT.

J is TRBJ1-1 and V is TRBV7-9; D might be TRBD1 (5 bases). With 5 bases removed from V and 4 bases from J, the gap between germline ends came to 14 bases. This CDR3 is 14 amino acids long. CDR1 is SEHNR, CDR2 FQNEAQ, per germline (reference sequence). In DNA, the CDR3 is TGTGCCAGCAGCATCAATGTCGGGGGCACTGAAGCTTTCTTT. Translating it yields CASSINVGGTEAFF.

This chain uses TRBV19 with TRBJ2-6; no clear D gene. Germline V gene lookup returns CDR1 LNHDA and CDR2 SQIVND (reference sequence). Trimming removed 2 bases from V and 8 bases from J, with 7 bases in between. The CDR3 length is 13 residues. The CDR3, as DNA: TGTGCCAGTAGTATAACTCTCTCCAACGTCCTGACTTTC. It yields the protein CASSITLSNVLTF.

CDR3 loop: CASSRNTGTGNTIYF. The CDR3 DNA reads as TGTGCCAGCAGCCGCAATACGGGAACTGGAAACACCATATATTTT. The J gene is TRBJ1-3, the V gene TRBV28; D is unclear. CDR1 MDHEN and CDR2 SYDVKM come from the germline V gene. This CDR3 contains 15 residues. V was pared by 6 bases and J by 2 bases, with 14 bases between.

This chain uses TRBV5-1 with TRBJ2-3; 7 nucleotides agree with TRBD1. This CDR3 has 14 amino acids. Germline-derived CDR1 and CDR2 are SGHRS and YFSETQ. V trimming: 5 bases; J trimming: 7 bases; junction bases outside the gene matches: 10. CDR3 in amino acids: CASSPGTEGNTQYF. The CDR3 DNA sequence: TGCGCCAGCAGTCCCGGGACAGAAGGGAATACGCAGTATTTT.

This rearrangement joins TRBV30 to TRBJ2-7; a weak D match, TRBD1 (6 bases). Germline CDR1 GTSNPN, CDR2 SVGIG (reference sequence). Trimming took 7 bases from V and 1 from J, leaving 20 bases between them. The CDR3 is 15 residues long. The CDR3 nucleotides are TGTGCCTCCTCGTCTGCCCCGGACAGTTCCTACGAGCAGTACTTC. This sequence encodes CASSSAPDSSYEQYF.

This clone was seen only a few times. The chain has TRBV4-2 and TRBJ2-1; 8 nucleotides agree with TRBD1. Trimming cost V 0 bases and J 6 bases; bases outside gene matches: 7. The CDR3 covers 16 residues. Per germline, CDR1 LGHNA and CDR2 YNFKEQ. The CDR3 nucleotides read TGTGCCAGCAGCCAAGATCCCCTAGGACAGGGCAATGAGCAGTTCTTC. Its translation: CASSQDPLGQGNEQFF.

This chain links TRBV5-1 with TRBJ2-7; the D gene is possibly TRBD2 (6 bases). V was trimmed by 5 bases and J by 2 bases, leaving 17 bases between them. The CDR3 covers 15 residues. CDR1 SGHRS and CDR2 YFSETQ come from the germline V gene. The CDR3: CASSSPGRETYEQYF. The CDR3 DNA sequence: TGCGCCAGCAGTTCCCCGGGACGGGAGACCTACGAGCAGTACTTC.

CDR3 amino acids: CAIQDRVNTEAFF. CDR3 coding DNA: TGTGCCATACAGGATCGAGTGAACACTGAAGCTTTCTTT. The chain couples TRBV2 to TRBJ1-1, with D perhaps matching TRBD1 (5 bases). The CDR3 extends over 13 amino acids. Trimming removed 10 bases at V and 0 bases at J, with 12 bases between. Germline-derived CDR1 and CDR2 are SNHLY and FYNNEI.

The sample holds one count of this clone. The genes are TRBV27 and TRBJ2-2; D is uncertain. This CDR3 has 15 amino acids. Deletions cut 0 bases from V and 6 bases from J, with 11 bases between. Germline lookup yields CDR1 MNHEY and CDR2 SMNVEV (reference sequence). CDR3 coding DNA: TGTGCCAGCAGTTTATCCCCGGCGGTAGCCGGGGAGCTGTTTTTT. Amino acid sequence: CASSLSPAVAGELFF.

J is TRBJ1-2 and V is TRBV29-1; tentative D call: TRBD1 (6 bases). This CDR3 region has 12 residues. Germline CDR1 reads SQVTM; CDR2 reads ANQGSEA. Trimming shortened V by 7 bases and J by 11 bases, and 20 bases separated the two germline ends. The CDR3 DNA reads TGCAGCGCCCTGGGAGGGGGGGGTTTATACACCTTC. This translates into CSALGGGGLYTF. Full variable domain (missing parts from reference TRBV29-1 and TRBJ1-2): SAVISQKPSRDICQRGTSLTIQCQVDSQVTMMFWYRQQPGQSLTLIATANQGSEATYESGFVIDKFPISRPNLTFSTLTVSNMSPEDSSIYLCSALGGGGLYTFGSGTRLTVV.

V usage is TRBV7-9 and J usage is TRBJ1-4, with D unclear. Germline assignment: CDR1 SEHNR and CDR2 FQNEAQ (reference sequence). CDR3 length: 19 amino acids. V lost 2 bases and J 0 bases, leaving 19 bases between the germline ends. CDR3 bases: TGTGCCAGCAGCTTACGGTCTGGGCAAAAACCTGCAACTAATGAAAAACTGTTTTTT. Its translation is CASSLRSGQKPATNEKLFF.

This clone was counted only a few times. The V gene is TRBV6-5, the J gene TRBJ1-5; possibly TRBD1 for D (5 bases). V was shortened by 6 bases and J by 2 bases, with 11 bases between the two germline ends. Germline CDR1 is MNHEY and CDR2 is SVGAGI. CDR3 size: 14 residues. The CDR3 DNA sequence: TGTGCCAGCAGCCAGGGTTTCGGCAATCAGCCCCAGCATTTT. This codes for CASSQGFGNQPQHF.

The V gene is TRBV4-2, the J gene TRBJ2-1; TRBD2 is a possible D gene (6 bases). V was pared by 1 base and J by 9 bases, with 16 bases between. Germline values: CDR1 LGHNA, CDR2 YNFKEQ. CDR3 size: 15 residues. CDR3 amino acids: CASSQATSGAGEQFF. In DNA, the CDR3 is TGTGCCAGCAGCCAAGCAACTTCGGGAGCAGGTGAGCAGTTCTTC.

The rearrangement links TRBV10-1 to TRBJ1-1, with a tentative D call TRBD1 (5 bases). CDR1 and CDR2 from the germline V gene are WNHNN and SYGVQD (reference sequence). V shed 6 bases and J shed 4 bases, with 12 bases lying between them. The CDR3 consists of 13 residues. CDR3 nucleotide sequence: TGCGCCAGCAGCCAGGACAAGAGCACTGAAGCTTTCTTT. This encodes CASSQDKSTEAFF.

This clone appeared once. J is TRBJ1-2 and V is TRBV30; 7 bases agree with TRBD1. The CDR3 is 15 residues long. Per germline, CDR1 GTSNPN and CDR2 SVGIG (reference sequence). V shed 4 bases and J 4 bases; nucleotides not matched to a gene: 12. CDR3: CAWTPPDRHGYGYTF. In DNA, the CDR3 is TGTGCCTGGACCCCCCCGGACAGGCATGGCTATGGCTACACCTTC.

This clone occurred a few times. The genes are TRBV11-2 and TRBJ2-2; D is possibly TRBD1 (6 bases). V dropped 9 bases and J dropped 4 bases, with 24 bases sitting between them. Germline assignment: CDR1 SGHAT and CDR2 FQNNGV. CDR3 length equals 17 residues. DNA of the CDR3: TGTGCCAGTACCCTCCGGGACACACTCCCTGGCACCGGGGAGCTGTTTTTT. Encoded protein: CASTLRDTLPGTGELFF. Variable domain in full (rest from reference TRBV11-2 and TRBJ2-2): EAGVAQSPRYKIIEKRQSVAFWCNPISGHATLYWYQQILGQGPKLLIQFQNNGVVDDSQLPKDRFSAERLKGVDSTLKIQPAKLEDSAVYLCASTLRDTLPGTGELFFGEGSRLTVL.

CDR3 bases: TGCGCCAGCAGCTTGGAGACAGGGGGCCTTCGGGAGTACTTC. Residues: CASSLETGGLREYF. This chain joins TRBV5-1 and TRBJ2-7; 10 positions agree with TRBD1. This CDR3 is built from 14 residues. The germline gives CDR1 SGHRS, CDR2 YFSETQ. The V segment lost 0 bases and the J segment 11 bases; nucleotides outside the gene matches: 8.

The rearrangement links TRBV7-9 to TRBJ2-7; the D gene is possibly TRBD2 (5 bases). Germline loops: CDR1 SEHNR, CDR2 FQNEAQ (reference sequence). This CDR3 is built from 15 residues. The V end was cut by 5 bases, the J end by 6 bases, with 20 bases between. The CDR3 coding sequence is TGTGCCAGCAGCCCTGGGTGGGGAGAAGAGGCCGAGCAGTACTTC. Protein product: CASSPGWGEEAEQYF. The whole variable domain, filled in from reference TRBV7-9 and TRBJ2-7, reads DTGVSQNPRHKITKRGQNVTFRCDPISEHNRLYWYRQTLGQGPEFLTYFQNEAQLEKSRLLSDRFSAERPKGSFSTLEIQRTEQGDSAMYLCASSPGWGEEAEQYFGPGTRLTVT.

Only a few counts were recorded for this clone. The chain employs TRBV5-4 and TRBJ1-1; D not resolved. Germline values: CDR1 SGHNT, CDR2 YYREEE (reference sequence). V was clipped by 1 base and J by 0 bases, with 10 bases between them. This CDR3 contains 15 residues. CDR3 DNA sequence: TGTGCCAGCAGCTTGAGCCAGGCCATGAACACTGAAGCTTTCTTT. Translating gives CASSLSQAMNTEAFF.

The V and J genes are TRBV11-2 and TRBJ2-7; D uncertain. The CDR3 has 12 amino acids. CDR1 and CDR2 (germline): SGHAT, FQNNGV. Trimming left V 3 bases short and J 4 bases short, with 7 bases between. CDR3 amino acids: CASSFSLYEQYF. The CDR3 DNA reads TGTGCCAGCAGCTTTTCCCTTTACGAGCAGTACTTC.

This chain links TRBV23-1 with TRBJ1-5; no clear D. TRBV23-1 counts as an open reading frame of uncertain function. The CDR3 spans 12 residues. Trimming stripped 4 bases from V and 5 bases from J, with 6 bases between. The CDR3 loop reads CASSRVHQPQHF. The CDR3 DNA reads TGCGCCAGCAGTCGAGTACATCAGCCCCAGCATTTT.

The V gene is TRBV5-4, the J gene TRBJ1-1, with TRBD1 as a possible D gene (5 bases). CDR3 size: 14 residues. CDR1 and CDR2 (germline): SGHNT, YYREEE (reference sequence). The V end was cut by 1 base, the J end by 3 bases, with 10 bases between. The CDR3 is CASSLSGGDTEAFF. The CDR3 coding sequence is TGTGCCAGCAGCTTGTCCGGAGGGGACACTGAAGCTTTCTTT.

The rearrangement uses TRBV27 and TRBJ1-2; 7 nucleotides agree with TRBD1. The CDR3 is 13 residues long. V lost 5 bases, J lost 8 bases, and 8 bases stayed unmatched. Germline assignment: CDR1 MNHEY and CDR2 SMNVEV (reference sequence). CDR3 amino acids: CASSLTGVEGYTF. As DNA, the CDR3 is TGTGCCAGCAGTCTAACAGGGGTTGAGGGCTACACCTTC.

This clone was counted only a few times. This sequence joins TRBV25-1 and TRBJ1-1; D is unresolved. CDR3 length: 14 amino acids. V was trimmed by 6 bases and J by 0 bases, leaving 11 bases between them. CDR1 and CDR2 from the germline V gene are MGHDK and SYGVNS. The DNA for the CDR3 is TGTGCCAGCAGCCCACCCGGTTTGAACACTGAAGCTTTCTTT. It encodes CASSPPGLNTEAFF.